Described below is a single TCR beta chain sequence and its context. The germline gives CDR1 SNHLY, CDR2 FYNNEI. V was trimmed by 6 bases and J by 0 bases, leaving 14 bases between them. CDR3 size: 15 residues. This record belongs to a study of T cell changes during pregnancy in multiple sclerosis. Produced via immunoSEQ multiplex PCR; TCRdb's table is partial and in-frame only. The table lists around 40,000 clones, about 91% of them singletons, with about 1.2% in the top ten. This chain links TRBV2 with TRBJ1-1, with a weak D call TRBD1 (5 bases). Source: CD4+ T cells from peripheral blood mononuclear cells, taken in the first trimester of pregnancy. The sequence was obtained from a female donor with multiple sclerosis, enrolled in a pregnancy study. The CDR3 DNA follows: TGTGCCAGCAGCCGCAGGGTACTCCTGAACACTGAAGCTTTCTTT. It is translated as CASSRRVLLNTEAFF.